These 15 T cell receptor beta chains came from one sample sequenced in a study of cytomegalovirus exposure and HLA in healthy donors. Both 60 Vbeta primers and 13 Jbeta primers went into the PCR. Assay: immunoSEQ multiplex PCR; the TCRdb copy retains only in-frame clones and omits some. The repertoire holds approximately 110,000 clones, with approximately 80% as singletons. The sequenced sample was PBMCs. The receptors shown here come from a woman aged 30 to 39 in good health and CMV-seronegative.

This chain uses TRBV11-1 with TRBJ2-7; 7 nucleotides line up with TRBD2. V lost 5 bases and J lost 0; bases outside the gene matches: 7. The CDR3 sequence is 15 residues long. Germline assignment: CDR1 SGHAT and CDR2 FQDESV (reference sequence). Here the CDR3 DNA reads TGTGCCAGCAGCCAACTAGCGTCGAGCTCCTACGAGCAGTACTTC. It encodes CASSQLASSSYEQYF.

This clone appeared a single time. The rearrangement uses TRBV7-2 and TRBJ2-7, with D perhaps matching TRBD2 (5 bases). This CDR3 region has 14 residues. CDR1 and CDR2 from the germline V gene are SGHTA and FQGNSA. V was cut by 2 bases and J by 6 bases, with 14 bases left in between. For the CDR3, the DNA is TGTGCCAGCAGCTTAATGGGAGTTCTCGGCGAGCAGTACTTC. This encodes CASSLMGVLGEQYF.

The rearrangement joins TRBV27 to TRBJ2-3; 10 bases are a match to TRBD1. The length of the CDR3 is 16 residues. CDR1 and CDR2 (germline): MNHEY, SMNVEV (reference sequence). The junction had 10 bases not matched to a gene; V was cut back by 6 bases and J by 4 bases. The CDR3: CASSETGTGVSDTQYF. DNA for the CDR3: TGTGCCAGCAGCGAGACCGGGACAGGGGTGTCAGATACGCAGTATTTT.

With respect to this clone: Other nucleotide sequences from this sample produce the same CDR3. The chain couples TRBV6-1 to TRBJ1-1; D not resolved. Trimming left V 6 bases short and J 1 base short, with 9 bases between. CDR1 MNHNS and CDR2 SASEGT come from the germline V gene. The CDR3 spans 13 residues. The CDR3: CASSANGNTEAFF. CDR3 bases: TGTGCCAGCAGCGCTAATGGGAACACTGAAGCTTTCTTT.

V is TRBV6-5 and J is TRBJ2-7; 13 bases line up with TRBD2. This CDR3 comprises 15 residues. Trimming took 6 bases from V and 5 from J; bases not matched to a gene: 7. CDR1 and CDR2 (germline): MNHEY, SVGAGI. In DNA, the CDR3 is TGTGCCAGCAGCACAGGACTAGCGGGAGCCCACGAGCAGTACTTC. Its translation: CASSTGLAGAHEQYF.

This chain uses TRBV14 with TRBJ1-2; tentatively, D is TRBD1 (6 bases). Between the trimmed V and J ends, which lost 6 bases and 10 bases, there was a span of 21 bases. Germline CDR1 reads SGHDN; CDR2 reads FVKESK. The CDR3 sequence is 14 residues long. The CDR3 here is CASSPLRQVVDYTF. The CDR3 coding sequence is TGTGCCAGCAGTCCCCTGCGACAGGTAGTGGACTACACCTTC.

The gene calls are TRBV30 and TRBJ2-2; possible D gene TRBD2, 7 bases. This CDR3 is 16 amino acids long. The ends were cut back, 3 bases at V and 4 bases at J, with 18 bases in the middle. Germline V CDR1 and CDR2: GTSNPN, SVGIG (reference sequence). CDR3 protein: CAWRPEGGIRTGELFF. The CDR3 nucleotides are TGTGCCTGGAGACCCGAGGGGGGGATCCGCACCGGGGAGCTGTTTTTT. The whole variable domain, filled in from reference TRBV30 and TRBJ2-2, reads SQTIHQWPATLVQPVGSPLSLECTVEGTSNPNLYWYRQAAGRGLQLLFYSVGIGQISSEVPQNLSASRPQDRQFILSSKKLLLSDSGFYLCAWRPEGGIRTGELFFGEGSRLTVL.

V usage is TRBV18 and J usage is TRBJ2-2; 12 bases match TRBD2. Germline V CDR1 and CDR2: KGHSH, LQKENI. J lost 4 bases, V lost 2 bases, and 2 bases had no gene match. This CDR3 comprises 16 residues. CDR3 nucleotides: TGTGCCAGCTCACCAGGACTAGCGGGGCTCACCGGGGAGCTGTTTTTT. Its translation is CASSPGLAGLTGELFF.

This clone has just a few counts. This chain joins TRBV5-1 and TRBJ2-7; TRBD1 is a possible D gene (6 bases). Trimming stripped 0 bases from V and 2 bases from J, with 18 bases between. CDR1 and CDR2 from the germline V gene are SGHRS and YFSETQ. The CDR3 spans 17 residues. In DNA, the CDR3 is TGCGCCAGCAGCTTGGGCCCCTCGGGACAATCCACCTACGAGCAGTACTTC. Its protein product is CASSLGPSGQSTYEQYF.

This chain joins TRBV7-9 and TRBJ1-1, with a tentative D call TRBD1 (6 bases). The V end was cut by 3 bases, the J end by 8 bases, with 19 bases between. There are 15 residues in the CDR3. The germline V gene has CDR1 SEHNR and CDR2 FQNEAQ (reference sequence). CDR3 coding DNA: TGTGCCAGCAGCTTGCTTACAGGGAGAAAAGACGAAGCTTTCTTT. Residues: CASSLLTGRKDEAFF.

J is TRBJ1-1 and V is TRBV27; no definite D call. CDR3 length: 14 residues. From germline, CDR1 is MNHEY and CDR2 SMNVEV (reference sequence). Trimming shortened V by 3 bases and J by 6 bases, and 14 bases separated the two germline ends. In DNA form, the CDR3 reads TGTGCCAGCAGTTTTCGACGGGGAGACGCTGAAGCTTTCTTT. Amino acid sequence: CASSFRRGDAEAFF.

V and J are TRBV4-1 and TRBJ2-1, with 10 bases aligning to TRBD2. Germline V gives CDR1 MGHRA, CDR2 YSYEKL. This CDR3 contains 17 residues. The trim removed 3 bases at V and 0 bases at J, leaving 5 bases unmatched. The CDR3, as DNA: TGCGCCAGCAGCCAGTTCCTAGCGGGGGACTCCTACAATGAGCAGTTCTTC. Amino acids: CASSQFLAGDSYNEQFF.

This clone was seen only once. This chain joins TRBV6-1 and TRBJ1-2, with 7 nucleotides matching TRBD1. In germline, CDR1 is MNHNS, CDR2 SASEGT. Trimming took 6 bases from V and 5 from J; bases not matched to a gene: 3. This CDR3 is built from 12 residues. CDR3 in amino acids: CASRGTVYGYTF. CDR3 DNA: TGTGCCAGCAGGGGGACAGTGTATGGCTACACCTTC.

This chain uses TRBV6-5 with TRBJ2-7; D is unresolved. Germline values: CDR1 MNHEY, CDR2 SVGAGI. The CDR3 length is 13 residues. V was cut by 4 bases and J by 3 bases, with 10 bases left in between. CDR3 DNA: TGTGCCAGCAGTTCGATGGAGCACTACGAGCAGTACTTC. Amino acids: CASSSMEHYEQYF.

V and J are TRBV5-1 and TRBJ2-7, with 7 bases identical to TRBD1. V dropped 5 bases and J dropped 3; count of bases not matched to a gene: 5. Germline V gene lookup returns CDR1 SGHRS and CDR2 YFSETQ. The CDR3 spans 13 residues. The CDR3 coding sequence is TGCGCCAGCAGGCAGGGACAGTACTACGAGCAGTACTTC. This codes for CASRQGQYYEQYF.